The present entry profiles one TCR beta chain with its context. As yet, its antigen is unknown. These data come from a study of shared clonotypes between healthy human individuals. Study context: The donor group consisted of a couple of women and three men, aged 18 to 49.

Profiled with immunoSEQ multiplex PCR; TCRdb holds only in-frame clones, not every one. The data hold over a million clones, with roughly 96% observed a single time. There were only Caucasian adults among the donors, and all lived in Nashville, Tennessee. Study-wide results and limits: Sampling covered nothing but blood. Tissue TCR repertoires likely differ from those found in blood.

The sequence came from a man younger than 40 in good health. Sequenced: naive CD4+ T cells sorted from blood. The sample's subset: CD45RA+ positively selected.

CDR3 bases: TGCGCCAGCAGCCAAGATAAAGGTGTGGGGGGCTTGGCTGAAGCTTTCTTT. Protein product: CASSQDKGVGGLAEAFF. The rearrangement joins TRBV4-1 to TRBJ1-1; D is perhaps TRBD1 (6 bases). The CDR3 runs 17 residues. Germline V gene sequence: CDR1 MGHRA, CDR2 YSYEKL. Deletions cut 0 bases from V and 6 bases from J, with 20 bases between.